This TCR beta chain emerged from a study of T cells in Graves' hyperthyroidism and ophthalmopathy. The V end lost 4 bases, the J end lost 4 bases, and 10 bases lay between the germline ends. CDR1 and CDR2 (germline): MNHEY, SVGAGI. The CDR3 length is 14 residues. There were TCR beta CDR3 regions amplified from RNA transcripts. Researchers ran a first-round RT-PCR on the TCR CDR3 using the HTBI primer set. TCRdb analysed the multiplex PCR reads with MiXCR anew, one entry per CDR3 protein. The table lists over 250,000 distinct CDR3 sequences, approximately 26% of them singletons. This clonotype was observed many times.

Sequencing used blood. The source of this sequence is a man in his forties with Graves' hyperthyroidism that later progressed to Graves' ophthalmopathy. The rearrangement uses TRBV6-5 and TRBJ2-2, with D possibly being TRBD2 (5 bases). The CDR3 DNA is TGTGCCAGCAGTTTCCAGCGGAGCACCGGGGAGCTGTTTTTT. Amino acid sequence: CASSFQRSTGELFF.